These T cell receptor beta chains were read from a single sample in a study of blood T cells in healthy people across ages. TCRdb re-called the 5' RACE reads through MiXCR, storing one row per CDR3 protein. The sample holds 540,000 or so distinct CDR3 sequences, roughly 48% seen once. Specimen: blood. The receptors were gathered from a man older than 75 in good health. Each CDR3 is given with its conserved first and last residue. A D gene is named only where the DNA matches it firmly. Only some rows state a clone size, as once, few, many or a class for expanded clones.

J gene: TRBJ2-7; V gene: TRBV2; D gene: TRBD2; clone size: .; CDR3 DNA: TGTGCCAGCAGTGAAGTTCGAGCGGGAGGGTACGAGCAGTACTTC; CDR3 protein: CASSEVRAGGYEQYF
J gene: TRBJ2-4; V gene: TRBV3-1; D gene: .; clone size: once; CDR3 DNA: TGTGCCAGCAGTCCAGGGTCCCGTGGCGCCAAAAACATTCAGTACTTC; CDR3 protein: CASSPGSRGAKNIQYF
J gene: TRBJ2-7; V gene: TRBV12-3/TRBV12-4; D gene: TRBD2; clone size: once; CDR3 DNA: TGTGCCAGCAAAACCGGGACTAGCAATTACAATGAGCAGTACTTC; CDR3 protein: CASKTGTSNYNEQYF
J gene: TRBJ2-7; V gene: TRBV9; D gene: .; clone size: few; CDR3 DNA: TGTGCCAGCAGCGTAGGTACAGGGCCATTCGACGAGCAGTACTTC; CDR3 protein: CASSVGTGPFDEQYF
J gene: TRBJ1-5; V gene: TRBV6-2/TRBV6-3; D gene: .; clone size: .; CDR3 DNA: TGTGCCAGCAGTTACGATGTCAGCCAGCCCCAGCATTTT; CDR3 protein: CASSYDVSQPQHF
J gene: TRBJ2-7; V gene: TRBV14; D gene: .; clone size: .; CDR3 DNA: TGTGCCAGCAGCCAAGTCAGGAGTTTGGAGCTGGAGAATGAGCAGTACTTC; CDR3 protein: CASSQVRSLELENEQYF
J gene: TRBJ1-2; V gene: TRBV4-3; D gene: .; clone size: .; CDR3 DNA: TGCGCCAGCAGCCAAGATTCCACCGGGACATTTCATGGCTACACCTTC; CDR3 protein: CASSQDSTGTFHGYTF
J gene: TRBJ2-1; V gene: TRBV2; D gene: .; clone size: few; CDR3 DNA: TGTGCCAGCAGTGGGGTCAACTACAATGAGCAGTTCTTC; CDR3 protein: CASSGVNYNEQFF
J gene: TRBJ1-4; V gene: TRBV4-3; D gene: TRBD1; clone size: .; CDR3 DNA: TGCGCCAGCAGCAAACCGGGACAGGGGAATGAAAAACTGTTTTTT; CDR3 protein: CASSKPGQGNEKLFF
J gene: TRBJ2-1; V gene: TRBV7-8; D gene: TRBD2; clone size: .; CDR3 DNA: TGTGCCAGCAGCTTAGCTGGGGGAGGGCCGTACAATGAGCAGTTCTTC; CDR3 protein: CASSLAGGGPYNEQFF